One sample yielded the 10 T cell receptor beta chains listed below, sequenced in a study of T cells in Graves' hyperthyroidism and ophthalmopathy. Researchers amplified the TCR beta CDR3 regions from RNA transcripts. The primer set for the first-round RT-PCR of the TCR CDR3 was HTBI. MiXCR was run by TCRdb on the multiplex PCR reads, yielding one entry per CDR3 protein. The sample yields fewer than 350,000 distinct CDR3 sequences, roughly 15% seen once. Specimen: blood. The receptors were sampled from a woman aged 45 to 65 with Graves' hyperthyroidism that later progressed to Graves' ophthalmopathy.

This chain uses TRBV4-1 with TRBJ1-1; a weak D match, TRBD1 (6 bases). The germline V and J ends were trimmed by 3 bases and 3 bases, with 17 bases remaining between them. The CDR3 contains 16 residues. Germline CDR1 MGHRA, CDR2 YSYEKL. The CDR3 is CASSHRRGVVDTEAFF. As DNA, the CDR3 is TGCGCCAGCAGCCACCGAAGGGGGGTTGTGGACACTGAAGCTTTCTTT.

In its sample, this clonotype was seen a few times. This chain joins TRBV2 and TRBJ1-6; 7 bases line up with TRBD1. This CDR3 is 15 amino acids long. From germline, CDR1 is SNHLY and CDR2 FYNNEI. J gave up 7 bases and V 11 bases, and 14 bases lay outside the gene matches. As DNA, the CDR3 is TGTGCCTCCTCAGGAAGGGGGCCGGGGAATTCACCCCTCCACTTT. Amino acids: CASSGRGPGNSPLHF.

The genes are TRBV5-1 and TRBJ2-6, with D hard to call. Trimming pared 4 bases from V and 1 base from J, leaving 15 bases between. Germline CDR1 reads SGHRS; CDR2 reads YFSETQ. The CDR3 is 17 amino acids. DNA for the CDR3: TGCGCCAGCAGCCCTGGCTCCTTGGCTTCTGGGGCCAACGTCCTGACTTTC. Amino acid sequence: CASSPGSLASGANVLTF.

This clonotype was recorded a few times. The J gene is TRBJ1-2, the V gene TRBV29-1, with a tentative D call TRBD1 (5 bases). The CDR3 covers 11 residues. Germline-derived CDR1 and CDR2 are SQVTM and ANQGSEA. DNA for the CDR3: TGCAACACCTACGGGGGGGAAGGCTACACCTTC. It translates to CNTYGGEGYTF.

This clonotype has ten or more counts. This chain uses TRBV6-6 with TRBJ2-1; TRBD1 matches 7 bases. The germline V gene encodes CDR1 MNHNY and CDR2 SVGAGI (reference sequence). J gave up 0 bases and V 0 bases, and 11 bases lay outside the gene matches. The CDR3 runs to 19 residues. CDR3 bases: TGTGCCAGCAGTTACTCAAGGGACAGCTGGCCTAGCTCCTACAATGAGCAGTTCTTC. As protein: CASSYSRDSWPSSYNEQFF.

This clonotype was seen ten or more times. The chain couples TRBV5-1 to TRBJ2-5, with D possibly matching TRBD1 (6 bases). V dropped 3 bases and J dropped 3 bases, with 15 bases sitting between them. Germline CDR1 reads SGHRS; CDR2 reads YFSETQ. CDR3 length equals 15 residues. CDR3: CASSSTGFRKETQYF. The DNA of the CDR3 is TGCGCCAGCAGCTCCACAGGGTTTAGAAAAGAGACCCAGTACTTC. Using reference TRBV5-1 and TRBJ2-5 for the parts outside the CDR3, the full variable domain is KAGVTQTPRYLIKTRGQQVTLSCSPISGHRSVSWYQQTPGQGLQFLFEYFSETQRNKGNFPGRFSGRQFSNSRSEMNVSTLELGDSALYLCASSSTGFRKETQYFGPGTRLLVL.

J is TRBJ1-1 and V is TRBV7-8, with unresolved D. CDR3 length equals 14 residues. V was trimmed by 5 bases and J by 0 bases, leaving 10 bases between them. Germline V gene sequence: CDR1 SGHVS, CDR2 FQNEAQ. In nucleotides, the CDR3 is TGTGCCAGCAGCCTAAGGGTTCTGAACACTGAAGCTTTCTTT. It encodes CASSLRVLNTEAFF. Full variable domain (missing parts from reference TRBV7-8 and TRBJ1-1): GAGVSQSPRYKVAKRGQDVALRCDPISGHVSLFWYQQALGQGPEFLTYFQNEAQLDKSGLPSDRFFAERPEGSVSTLKIQRTQQEDSAVYLCASSLRVLNTEAFFGQGTRLTVV.

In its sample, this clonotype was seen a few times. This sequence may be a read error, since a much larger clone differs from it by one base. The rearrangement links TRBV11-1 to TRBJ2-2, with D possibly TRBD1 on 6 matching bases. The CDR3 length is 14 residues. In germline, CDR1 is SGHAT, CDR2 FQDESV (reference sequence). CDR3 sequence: CASSAQGNAGELFF. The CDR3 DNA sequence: TGTGCCAGCAGCGCTCAGGGGAACGCCGGGGAGCTGTTTTTT.

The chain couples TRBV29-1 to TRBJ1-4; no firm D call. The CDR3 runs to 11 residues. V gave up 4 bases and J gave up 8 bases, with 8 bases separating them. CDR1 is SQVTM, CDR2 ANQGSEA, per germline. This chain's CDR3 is CSVGSGEKLFF. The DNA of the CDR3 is TGCAGCGTTGGAAGTGGGGAAAAACTGTTTTTT. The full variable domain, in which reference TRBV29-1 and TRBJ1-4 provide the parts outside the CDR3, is SAVISQKPSRDICQRGTSLTIQCQVDSQVTMMFWYRQQPGQSLTLIATANQGSEATYESGFVIDKFPISRPNLTFSTLTVSNMSPEDSSIYLCSVGSGEKLFFGSGTQLSVL.

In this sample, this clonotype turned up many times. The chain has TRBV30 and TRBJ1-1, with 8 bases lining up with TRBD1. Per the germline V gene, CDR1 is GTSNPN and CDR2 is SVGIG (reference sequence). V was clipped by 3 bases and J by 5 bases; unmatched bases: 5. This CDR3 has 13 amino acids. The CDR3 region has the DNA TGTGCCTGGAGCATCACAGGGGGGACTGAAGCTTTCTTT. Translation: CAWSITGGTEAFF.